This T cell receptor beta chain originates from a study of shared clonotypes between healthy human individuals. This CDR3 is built from 14 residues. V was cut by 11 bases and J by 3 bases, with 16 bases left in between. Looked up from germline, CDR1 is MNHNS and CDR2 is SASEGT. Combining CD45RO+ cells with CCR7-negative CD45RA+ TemRA cells gave CD8 memory. Profiled with immunoSEQ multiplex PCR; TCRdb holds only in-frame clones, not every one. The table has 110,000 or so clones, approximately 70% seen once. The study, taken as a whole, reports: Generally, naive subsets (rather than memory subsets) showed larger estimated richness. For naive CD4 cells, roughly 4.8% of clonotypes were shared across a handful of donors.

This clone was recorded at least ten times. The antigen remains unidentified. The specimen was memory CD8+ T cells sorted from blood. Sample subset: CD45RO+ cells pooled with CCR7-negative TemRA cells. The TCR originated in a woman aged 25 to 39 in good health. V gene TRBV6-1 combines with J gene TRBJ1-4; no reliable D call. CDR3 DNA: TGTGCCGGAGCGGAGGGTGAGCCTAATGAAAAACTGTTTTTT. Translation: CAGAEGEPNEKLFF.